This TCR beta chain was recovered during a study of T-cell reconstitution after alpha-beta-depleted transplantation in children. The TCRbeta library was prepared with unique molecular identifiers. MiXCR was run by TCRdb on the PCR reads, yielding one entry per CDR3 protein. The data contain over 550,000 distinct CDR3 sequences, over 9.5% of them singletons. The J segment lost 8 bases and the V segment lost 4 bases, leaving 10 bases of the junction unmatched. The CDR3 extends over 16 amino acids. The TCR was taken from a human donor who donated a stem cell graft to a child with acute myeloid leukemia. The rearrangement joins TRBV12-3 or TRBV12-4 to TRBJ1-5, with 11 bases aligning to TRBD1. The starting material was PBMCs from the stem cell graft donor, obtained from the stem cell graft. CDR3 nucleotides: TGTGCCAGCAGTTCCCTGGACAGGGGGCCCCATAAGCCCCAGCATTTT. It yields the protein CASSSLDRGPHKPQHF.